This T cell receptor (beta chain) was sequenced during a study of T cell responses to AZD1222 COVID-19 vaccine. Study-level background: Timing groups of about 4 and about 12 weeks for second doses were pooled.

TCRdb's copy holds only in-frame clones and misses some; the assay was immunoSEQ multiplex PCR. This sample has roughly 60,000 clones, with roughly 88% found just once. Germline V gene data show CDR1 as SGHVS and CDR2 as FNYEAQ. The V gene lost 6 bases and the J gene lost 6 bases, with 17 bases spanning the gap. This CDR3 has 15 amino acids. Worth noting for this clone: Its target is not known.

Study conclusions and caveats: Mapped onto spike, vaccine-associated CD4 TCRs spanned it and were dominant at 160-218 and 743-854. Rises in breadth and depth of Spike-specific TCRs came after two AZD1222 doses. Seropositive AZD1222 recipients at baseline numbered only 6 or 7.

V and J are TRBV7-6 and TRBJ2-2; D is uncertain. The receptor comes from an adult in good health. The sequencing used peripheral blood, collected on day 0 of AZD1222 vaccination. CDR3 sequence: CASRRRRDVAGELFF. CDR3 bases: TGTGCCAGCAGGCGGAGAAGGGATGTGGCCGGGGAGCTGTTTTTT. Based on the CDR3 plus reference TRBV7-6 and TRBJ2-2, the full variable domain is GAGVSQSPRYKVTKRGQDVALRCDPISGHVSLYWYRQALGQGPEFLTYFNYEAQQDKSGLPNDRFSAERPEGSISTLTIQRTEQRDSAMYRCASRRRRDVAGELFFGEGSRLTVL.